The rows below give T cell receptor beta chains drawn from one sample of a study of CD4 and CD8 cells across lung adenocarcinoma regions. TCRdb redid the calling of the PCR reads with MiXCR, one entry per CDR3 protein. This table has about 12,000 distinct CDR3 sequences, 45% to 50% appearing once. Sequenced: CD8+ T cells from the margin of a lung tumor. Every receptor here comes from a male donor with lung adenocarcinoma. The CD4 and CD8 labels of this study may be unreliable. Each CDR3 is given with its conserved first and last residue. A D gene is named only where the DNA matches it firmly. The size field is filled for only some rows; it gives once, few, many or a size class.

TRBJ2-5,TRBD1,medium-sized,TRBV6-5,TGTGCCAGCAGTTACCCCGGACAGGGGGAGACCCAGTACTTC,CASSYPGQGETQYF
TRBJ2-7,TRBD2,-,TRBV6-1,TGTGCCAGCAGTGGCGGAACTAGCGGGAGGTTGGGCTACGAGCAGTACTTC,CASSGGTSGRLGYEQYF
TRBJ2-7,-,few,TRBV14,TGTGCCAGCAGCCAAGTCCCGACGGCTGAGCAGTACTTC,CASSQVPTAEQYF
TRBJ2-4,TRBD2,-,TRBV6-1,TGTGCCAGCAGTGAAGCGCTTCGGGGACTAGAGGGAGTTTCCCAGTACTTC,CASSEALRGLEGVSQYF
TRBJ2-7,TRBD1,-,TRBV27,TGTGCCAGCAGCGGAGCGGGACAGGGGATTAGCGAGCAGTACTTC,CASSGAGQGISEQYF
TRBJ2-1,-,-,TRBV12-3/TRBV12-4,TGTGCCAGCAGTTTAACCGGGTCCTCCTACAATGAGCAGTTCTTC,CASSLTGSSYNEQFF
TRBJ2-5,-,-,TRBV6-4,TGTGCGGGCAGTGGGGGACGTGAGGGAGATACCCAGTATTTC,CAGSGGREGDTQYF
TRBJ2-1,-,-,TRBV6-1,TGTGCCAGCAGCCCTCTAGGCTACAATGAGCAGTTCTTC,CASSPLGYNEQFF
TRBJ2-5,-,-,TRBV6-1,TGTGCCAGCAGTGAGGGGCTTGGGAAACGTGACGAAGTTTCCCCGTACTTC,CASSEGLGKRDEVSPYF
TRBJ1-3,-,-,TRBV6-1,TGTGCCAGCAGGGATCAGAGCTCTGGAAACACCATATATTTT,CASRDQSSGNTIYF
TRBJ2-7,-,-,TRBV7-8,TGTGCCAGCAGCTACCGACAGAGCGATTCCTACGAGCAGTACTTC,CASSYRQSDSYEQYF
TRBJ2-3,TRBD2,many,TRBV6-1,TGTGCCAGCGCGGGGCGGGAGCGCACTCGCACAGATACGCAGTATTTT,CASAGRERTRTDTQYF
TRBJ2-3,TRBD2,medium-sized,TRBV6-5,TGTGCCAGCAGTTACTCTCTCGTGGGAGCGGGAAGATCAGATACGCAGTATTTT,CASSYSLVGAGRSDTQYF
TRBJ2-1,-,medium-sized,TRBV6-1,TGTGCCAGCAGGTCGTGGGTTAGTTCCTACAATGAGCAGTTCTTC,CASRSWVSSYNEQFF
TRBJ2-1,-,medium-sized,TRBV7-2,TGTGCCAGCAGCTTGGAGACCCAGTTCTTC,CASSLETQFF
TRBJ2-2,-,-,TRBV10-3,TGTGCCACCCGGCGCGGTGGGAGCTACAATGAGCTGTTTTTT,CATRRGGSYNELFF
TRBJ2-5,TRBD2,few,TRBV12-3/TRBV12-4,TGTGCCAGCAGTTTAGCTGCTAGCGGCAATGAGCAGTACTTC,CASSLAASGNEQYF
TRBJ1-5,-,-,TRBV27,TGTGCCAGCAGTTTGGGGGTCTCGGACAATCAGCCCCAGCATTTT,CASSLGVSDNQPQHF
TRBJ2-5,-,-,TRBV6-1,TGTGCCAGCAGTGCGGGGCTCGTGAACCGTGACCAAGAGACCCAGTACTTC,CASSAGLVNRDQETQYF
TRBJ2-5,TRBD1,many,TRBV27,TGTGCCAGCAGGGGCTCGGACAGGGGGCGTGAGCAGTACTTC,CASRGSDRGREQYF
TRBJ2-5,-,few,TRBV27,TGTGCCAGCAGTTTTGTACGGGGAGAGACCCAGTACTTC,CASSFVRGETQYF
TRBJ2-7,-,large,TRBV6-1,TGTGCCAGCACCTCGGAGGGGACCGCCCGAGAGCAGTACTTC,CASTSEGTAREQYF
TRBJ2-3,-,-,TRBV6-4,TGTGCCAGCGCAAGGGAAGCAGCTGATACGCAGTATTTT,CASAREAADTQYF
TRBJ2-1,-,-,TRBV7-8,TGTGCCAGCAGCTCCCTAGGGGGTGTAGGACGCAGGAATGAGCAGTTCTTC,CASSSLGGVGRRNEQFF
TRBJ2-1,-,few,TRBV9,TGTGCCAGCAGCGTAGTTGGCGGGGTCCCCAATGAGCAGTTCTTC,CASSVVGGVPNEQFF
TRBJ1-6,TRBD1,-,TRBV4-1,TGCGCCAGCAGTCTCGGACAGGGGGCCACCAATTCACCCCTCCACTTT,CASSLGQGATNSPLHF
TRBJ2-5,TRBD2,-,TRBV27,TGTGCCAGCAGGGGACGACGGGCGGGAGGCACAGAGACGCAGTATTTC,CASRGRRAGGTETQYF
TRBJ2-5,-,medium-sized,TRBV27,TGTGCCAGCAGTTTCGTAGGAGAGACCCAGTACTTC,CASSFVGETQYF
TRBJ2-1,-,many,TRBV6-5,TGTGCCAGCAGTTACTCCTATACAGGGAGCTCCTACAATGAGCAGTTCTTC,CASSYSYTGSSYNEQFF
TRBJ2-5,-,-,TRBV6-4,TGTGCCAGCAGTCTCGAATGGGGGGGCAATTACAATGAGCAGTACTTC,CASSLEWGGNYNEQYF
TRBJ2-1,-,-,TRBV7-2,TGTGCCAGCAGCTCCCCCCCCCCTAGCGCCTCCTACGAGCAGTTCTTC,CASSSPPPSASYEQFF
TRBJ2-5,-,-,TRBV28,TGTGCCAGCAGCCGAGAGGCGCAGTACTTC,CASSREAQYF
TRBJ2-1,TRBD1,many,TRBV27,TGTGCCAGCGGAAAGACAGGGGGAGGCGAGCAGTTCTTC,CASGKTGGGEQFF
TRBJ1-2,-,once,TRBV6-1,TGTGCCAGCAGTACAGCTAGCGGCTATGGCTACACCTTC,CASSTASGYGYTF
TRBJ2-7,TRBD1,few,TRBV27,TGTGCCAGCAGTTTCGGGACAGGGGAACGAAGGGAGCAGTACTTC,CASSFGTGERREQYF
TRBJ2-7,TRBD1,medium-sized,TRBV7-2,TGTGCCAGCAGCCTCCGGGACAGGGGCTCCTACAATGAGCAGTACTTC,CASSLRDRGSYNEQYF
TRBJ2-4,TRBD2,-,TRBV6-1,TGTGCCAGCAGTGAACTAGCGGGAGGGCAAAATACTCAGTACTTC,CASSELAGGQNTQYF
TRBJ2-7,TRBD1,few,TRBV7-9,TGTGCCAGTCGGACAGGGCTTTACGAGCAGTACTTC,CASRTGLYEQYF
TRBJ2-3,TRBD2,-,TRBV6-1,TGTGCCAGCAGTCCCCGGCGACTAGCGGGAGGGAGCACAGATAAGCAGTATTTT,CASSPRRLAGGSTDKQYF
TRBJ2-1,-,-,TRBV12-3/TRBV12-4,TGTGCCAGCAGTTTGGTTCAGGGGGGGACCTTAGGGGAGACCCAGTTCTTC,CASSLVQGGTLGETQFF